This T cell receptor (beta chain) was identified during a study of glioma-infiltrating T cells after dendritic cell vaccination. Study-level findings and limits: Only a small number of patients had complete blood and tumor samples.

In the case of this clone: Antigen: not known.

Trimming took off 3 bases at V and 5 bases at J, with 19 bases between the two ends. Germline V gives CDR1 LNHNV, CDR2 YYDKDF (reference sequence). The CDR3 extends over 16 amino acids. Sequencing used immunoSEQ multiplex PCR; TCRdb keeps in-frame clones, though not all of them. The sample records tens of thousands of clones, 80% to 85% being singletons. This sequence originates from a human donor with glioblastoma. V and J are TRBV15 and TRBJ2-5, with a weak D call TRBD2 (5 bases). Sequencing used blood, obtained before dendritic cell vaccination. CDR3 coding DNA: TGTGCCACCAGCAGGATGTCGGCTAGCTCATATGAGACCCAGTACTTC. This sequence encodes CATSRMSASSYETQYF.